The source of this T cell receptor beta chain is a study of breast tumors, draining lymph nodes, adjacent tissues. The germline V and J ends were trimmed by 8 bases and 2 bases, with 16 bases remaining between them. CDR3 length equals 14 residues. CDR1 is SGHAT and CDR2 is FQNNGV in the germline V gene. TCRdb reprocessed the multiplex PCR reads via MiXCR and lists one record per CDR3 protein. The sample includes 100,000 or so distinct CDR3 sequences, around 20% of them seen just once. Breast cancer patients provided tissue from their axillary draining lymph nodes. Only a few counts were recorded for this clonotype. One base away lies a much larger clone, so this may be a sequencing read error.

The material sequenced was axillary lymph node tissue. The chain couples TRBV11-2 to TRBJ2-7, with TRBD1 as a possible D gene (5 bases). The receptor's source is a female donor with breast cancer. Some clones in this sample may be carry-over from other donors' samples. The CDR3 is CASCATGPPYEQYF. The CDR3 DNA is TGTGCCAGCTGCGCTACAGGACCCCCCTACGAGCAGTACTTC.